Included here is one T cell receptor beta chain sequence, with context. This sample was included in a study of blood T cell repertoires in COVID-19. Study background: Italy, Spain and the United States were the sources of the convalescent and acute COVID-19 samples. Nucleic acid was either cDNA or gDNA, and it came from T cells, B-cell-depleted T cells, or PBMCs.

Trimming left V 5 bases short and J 5 bases short, with 21 bases between. The CDR3 runs to 16 residues. The germline V gene has CDR1 SGHTA and CDR2 FQGNSA. Under the authors' procedure: Reference gene primer amplification in the assay estimated nucleated cell counts. Generated by immunoSEQ multiplex PCR, the TCRdb table keeps only in-frame clones and is missing some. V and J calls and clone size come straight from that table; D and trimming were deduced from the DNA. The sample holds 110,000 or so clones; 70% to 90% are singletons and the top ten take around 3.4%. Sequenced sample: peripheral blood. The TCR was taken from a man aged 35 to 55 with acute or convalescent COVID-19. The chain links TRBV7-2 to TRBJ1-2, with D perhaps TRBD1 (5 bases). CDR3 nucleotide sequence: TGTGCCAGCAGCCCACTCGCTTGGGGCAGACTTTATGGCTACACCTTC. It yields the protein CASSPLAWGRLYGYTF.